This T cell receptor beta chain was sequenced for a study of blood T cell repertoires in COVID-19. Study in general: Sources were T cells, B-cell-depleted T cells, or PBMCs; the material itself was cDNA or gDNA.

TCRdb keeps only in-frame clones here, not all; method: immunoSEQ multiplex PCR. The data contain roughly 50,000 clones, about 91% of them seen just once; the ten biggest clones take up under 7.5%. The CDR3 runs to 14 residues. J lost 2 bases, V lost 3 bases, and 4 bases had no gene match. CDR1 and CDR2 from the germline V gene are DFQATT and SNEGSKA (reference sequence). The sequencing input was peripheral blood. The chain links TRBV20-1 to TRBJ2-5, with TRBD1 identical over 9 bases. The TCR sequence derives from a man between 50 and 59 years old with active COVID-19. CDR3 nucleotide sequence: TGCAGTGCTAGTCGGGGGACAGGGCAAGAGACCCAGTACTTC. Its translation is CSASRGTGQETQYF.